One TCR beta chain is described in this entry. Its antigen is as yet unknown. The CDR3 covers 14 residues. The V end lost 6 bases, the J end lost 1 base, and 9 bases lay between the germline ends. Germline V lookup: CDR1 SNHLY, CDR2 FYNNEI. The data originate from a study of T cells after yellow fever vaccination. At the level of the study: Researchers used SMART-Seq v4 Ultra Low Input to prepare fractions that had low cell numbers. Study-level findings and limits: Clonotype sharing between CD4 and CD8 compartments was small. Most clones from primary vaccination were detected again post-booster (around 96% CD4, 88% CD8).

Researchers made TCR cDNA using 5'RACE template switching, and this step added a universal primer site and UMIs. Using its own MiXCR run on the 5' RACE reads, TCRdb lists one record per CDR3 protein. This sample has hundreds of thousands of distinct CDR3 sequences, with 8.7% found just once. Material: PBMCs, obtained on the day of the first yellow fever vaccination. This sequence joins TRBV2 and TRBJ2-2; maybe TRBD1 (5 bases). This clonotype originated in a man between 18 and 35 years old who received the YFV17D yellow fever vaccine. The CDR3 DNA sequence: TGTGCCAGCAGACCTGGACAGAACACCGGGGAGCTGTTTTTT. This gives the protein CASRPGQNTGELFF.